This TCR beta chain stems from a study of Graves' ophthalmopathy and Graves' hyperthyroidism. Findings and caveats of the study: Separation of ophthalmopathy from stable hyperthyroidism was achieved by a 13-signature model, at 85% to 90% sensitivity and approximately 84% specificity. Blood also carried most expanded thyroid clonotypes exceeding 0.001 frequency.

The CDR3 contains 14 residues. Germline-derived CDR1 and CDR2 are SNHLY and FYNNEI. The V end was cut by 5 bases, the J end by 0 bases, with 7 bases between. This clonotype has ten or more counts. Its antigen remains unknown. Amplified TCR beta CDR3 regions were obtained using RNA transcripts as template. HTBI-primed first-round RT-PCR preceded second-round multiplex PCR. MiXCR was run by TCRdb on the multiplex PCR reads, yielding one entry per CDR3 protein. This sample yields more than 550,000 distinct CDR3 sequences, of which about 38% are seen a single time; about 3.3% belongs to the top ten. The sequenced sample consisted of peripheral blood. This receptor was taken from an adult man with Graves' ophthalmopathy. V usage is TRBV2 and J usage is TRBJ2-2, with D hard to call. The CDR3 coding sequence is TGTGCCAGCAGTCCCACCACGAACACCGGGGAGCTGTTTTTT. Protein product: CASSPTTNTGELFF.